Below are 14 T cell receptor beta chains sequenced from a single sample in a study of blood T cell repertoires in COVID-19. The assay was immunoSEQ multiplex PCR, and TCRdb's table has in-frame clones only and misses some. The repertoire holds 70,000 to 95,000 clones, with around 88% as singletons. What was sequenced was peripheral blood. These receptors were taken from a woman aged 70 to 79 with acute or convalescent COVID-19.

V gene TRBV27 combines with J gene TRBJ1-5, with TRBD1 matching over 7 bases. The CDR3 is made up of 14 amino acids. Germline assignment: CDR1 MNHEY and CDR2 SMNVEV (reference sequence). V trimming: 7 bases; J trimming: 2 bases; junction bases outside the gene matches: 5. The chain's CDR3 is CASKKGTGNQPQHF. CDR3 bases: TGTGCCAGCAAAAAGGGGACAGGCAATCAGCCCCAGCATTTT.

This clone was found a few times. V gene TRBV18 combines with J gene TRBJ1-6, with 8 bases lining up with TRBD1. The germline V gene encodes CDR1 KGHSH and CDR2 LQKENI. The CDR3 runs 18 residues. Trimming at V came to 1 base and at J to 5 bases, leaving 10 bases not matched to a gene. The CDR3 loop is CASSPRRAEQGDNSPLHF. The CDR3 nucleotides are TGTGCCAGCTCACCACGGAGGGCAGAACAGGGGGATAATTCACCCCTCCACTTT. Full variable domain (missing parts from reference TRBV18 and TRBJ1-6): NAGVMQNPRHLVRRRGQEARLRCSPMKGHSHVYWYRQLPEEGLKFMVYLQKENIIDESGMPKERFSAEFPKEGPSILRIQQVVRGDSAAYFCASSPRRAEQGDNSPLHFGNGTRLTVT.

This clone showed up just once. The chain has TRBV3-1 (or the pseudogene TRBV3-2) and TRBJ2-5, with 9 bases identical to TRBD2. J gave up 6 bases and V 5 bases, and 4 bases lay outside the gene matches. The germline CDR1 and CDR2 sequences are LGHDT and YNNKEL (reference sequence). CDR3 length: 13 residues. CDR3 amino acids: CASSTLAGKTQYF. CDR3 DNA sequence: TGTGCCAGCAGCACCCTAGCGGGGAAGACCCAGTACTTC.

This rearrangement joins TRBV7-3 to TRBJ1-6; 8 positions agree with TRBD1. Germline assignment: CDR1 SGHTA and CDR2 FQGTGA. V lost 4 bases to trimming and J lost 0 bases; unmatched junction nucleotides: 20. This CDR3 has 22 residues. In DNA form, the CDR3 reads TGTGCCAGCAGCTCCCGTAGCCCGACCAACAGGGGGTCGAGCTCCTATAATTCACCCCTCCACTTT. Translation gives CASSSRSPTNRGSSSYNSPLHF.

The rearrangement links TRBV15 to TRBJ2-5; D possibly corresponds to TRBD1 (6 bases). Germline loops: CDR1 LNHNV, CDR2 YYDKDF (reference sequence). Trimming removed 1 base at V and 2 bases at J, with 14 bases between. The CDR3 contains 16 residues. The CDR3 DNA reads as TGTGCCACCAGCAGAGGAGGGGGTCTGGAACAAGAGACCCAGTACTTC. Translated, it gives CATSRGGGLEQETQYF.

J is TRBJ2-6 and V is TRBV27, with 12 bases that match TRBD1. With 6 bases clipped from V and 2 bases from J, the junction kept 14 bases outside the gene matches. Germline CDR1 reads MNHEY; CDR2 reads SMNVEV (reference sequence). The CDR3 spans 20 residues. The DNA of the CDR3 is TGTGCCAGCAGCTCCATCCGGGACAGGGGGCGCCGAGCTGGGGCCAACGTCCTGACTTTC. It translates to CASSSIRDRGRRAGANVLTF.

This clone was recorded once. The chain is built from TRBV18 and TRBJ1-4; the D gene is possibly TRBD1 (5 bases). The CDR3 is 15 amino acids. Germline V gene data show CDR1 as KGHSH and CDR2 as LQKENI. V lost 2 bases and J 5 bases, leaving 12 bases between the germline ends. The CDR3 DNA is TGTGCCAGCTCACCAGGCAGGGCAGACAATGAAAAACTGTTTTTT. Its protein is CASSPGRADNEKLFF.

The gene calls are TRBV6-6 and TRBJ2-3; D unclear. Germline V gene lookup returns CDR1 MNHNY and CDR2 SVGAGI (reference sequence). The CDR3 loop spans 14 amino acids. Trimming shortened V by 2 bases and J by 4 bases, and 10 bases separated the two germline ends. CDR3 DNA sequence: TGTGCCAGCAGTTACCCAGCGTATTCAGATACGCAGTATTTT. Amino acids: CASSYPAYSDTQYF.

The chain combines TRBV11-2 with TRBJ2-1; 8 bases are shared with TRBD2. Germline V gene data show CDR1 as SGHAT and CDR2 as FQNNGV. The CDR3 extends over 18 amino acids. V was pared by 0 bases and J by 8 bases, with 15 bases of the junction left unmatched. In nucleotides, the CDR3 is TGTGCCAGCAGCTTAGATCTAGGACCGGGACTAGGAGTGGATGAGCAGTTCTTC. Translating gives CASSLDLGPGLGVDEQFF.

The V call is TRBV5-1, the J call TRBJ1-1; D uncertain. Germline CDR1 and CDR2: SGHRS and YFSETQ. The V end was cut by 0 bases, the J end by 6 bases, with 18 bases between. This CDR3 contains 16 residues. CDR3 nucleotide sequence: TGCGCCAGCAGCTTGGCCGGTGAGGGTCTATCGGCTGAAGCTTTCTTT. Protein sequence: CASSLAGEGLSAEAFF.

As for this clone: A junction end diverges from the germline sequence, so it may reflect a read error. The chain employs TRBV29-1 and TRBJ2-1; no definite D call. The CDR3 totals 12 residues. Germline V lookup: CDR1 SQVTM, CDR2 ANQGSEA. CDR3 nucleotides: TGCAGCGTTGCCCGATCCTACGATGAGCAGTTCTTC. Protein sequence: CSVARSYDEQFF.

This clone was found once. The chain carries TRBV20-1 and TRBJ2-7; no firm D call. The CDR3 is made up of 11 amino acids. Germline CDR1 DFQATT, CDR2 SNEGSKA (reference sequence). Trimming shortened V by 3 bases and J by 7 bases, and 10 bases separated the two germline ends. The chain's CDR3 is CSASAGMEQYF. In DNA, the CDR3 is TGCAGTGCTAGTGCAGGTATGGAGCAGTACTTC.

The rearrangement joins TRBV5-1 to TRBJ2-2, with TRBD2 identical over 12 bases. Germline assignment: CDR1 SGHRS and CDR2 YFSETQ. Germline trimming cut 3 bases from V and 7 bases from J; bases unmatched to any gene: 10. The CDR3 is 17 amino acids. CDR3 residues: CASSSFTSGRFGGELFF. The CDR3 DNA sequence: TGCGCCAGCAGCTCTTTCACTAGCGGGAGGTTTGGCGGGGAGCTGTTTTTT.

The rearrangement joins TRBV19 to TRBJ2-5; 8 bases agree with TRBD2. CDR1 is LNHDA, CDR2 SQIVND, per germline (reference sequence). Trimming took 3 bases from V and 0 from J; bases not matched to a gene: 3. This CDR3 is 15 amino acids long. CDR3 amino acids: CASSIGTRNQETQYF. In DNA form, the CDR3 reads TGTGCCAGTAGTATCGGGACTAGGAACCAAGAGACCCAGTACTTC.